The following is a TCR beta chain sequence with its context. Its antigen is not known. The sample originates from a study of T cell responses to AZD1222 COVID-19 vaccine. Whole-study results and caveats: The donor group comprised mostly white British people and more females; the analysis possibly underestimated clonal diversity. Targets within unmutated variant regions were reportedly found for nearly half of spike-specific TCRs.

Sequencing used immunoSEQ multiplex PCR; TCRdb keeps in-frame clones, though not all of them. This sample has roughly 91,000 clones, with approximately 89% found just once. The source was peripheral blood, collected on day 0 of AZD1222 vaccination. This clonotype was obtained from an adult in good health.

This CDR3 is CASSRDVNQPQHF. CDR3 DNA: TGCGCCAGCAGCCGGGACGTGAATCAGCCCCAGCATTTT. The genes are TRBV5-1 and TRBJ1-5; TRBD1 might be the D (5 bases). The CDR3 is 13 amino acids. V was shortened by 4 bases and J by 4 bases, with 9 bases between the two germline ends. Germline CDR1 and CDR2: SGHRS and YFSETQ.